This paragraph covers one TCR beta chain sequence. Its target antigen remains unknown. The sample holds no much larger clone one base away, and base qualities are not on file. Counted from cysteine to phenylalanine, this CDR3 has 12 amino acids. Only the CDR3 DNA is retained, 36 bases long and in frame from the first base. CDR1 and CDR2 (SGHAT, FQNNGV) derive from the germline V gene. A distance of 12 bases separates the germline ends of V and J, which lose 5 bases and 8 bases respectively. Library prep was done by the immunoSEQ multiplex PCR assay. TCRdb took over this immuneACCESS table, retaining in-frame rearrangements with V and J assigned. Such tables are incomplete; in checked studies, under half of the missing clones stem from an unresolved V gene, and the remainder is unexplained. The sample table holds about 160,000 clones, of which just under 95% were seen once. The ten largest clones represent about 9.3% of the sample.

The data derive from a study of control samples from healthy donors and cancer patients (TCRdb year 2020). The chain links TRBV11-2 with TRBJ1-2; a tentative D match to TRBD1 spans 5 bases. Input material: blood. The sequence came from a woman in her forties in good health. This receptor carries the CDR3 CASSGRVYGYTF. The sequence in DNA is TGTGCCAGCAGCGGCAGGGTATACGGCTACACCTTC.